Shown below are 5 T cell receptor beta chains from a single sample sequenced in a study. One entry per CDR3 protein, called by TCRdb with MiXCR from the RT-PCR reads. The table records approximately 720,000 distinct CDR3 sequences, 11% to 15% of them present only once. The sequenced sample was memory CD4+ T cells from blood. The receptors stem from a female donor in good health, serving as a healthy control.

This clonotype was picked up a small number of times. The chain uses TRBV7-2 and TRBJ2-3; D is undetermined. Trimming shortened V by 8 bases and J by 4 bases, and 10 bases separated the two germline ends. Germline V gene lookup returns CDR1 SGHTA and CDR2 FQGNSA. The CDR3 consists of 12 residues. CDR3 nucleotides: TGTGCCAGCTCAAAGGACGCAGATACGCAGTATTTT. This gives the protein CASSKDADTQYF.

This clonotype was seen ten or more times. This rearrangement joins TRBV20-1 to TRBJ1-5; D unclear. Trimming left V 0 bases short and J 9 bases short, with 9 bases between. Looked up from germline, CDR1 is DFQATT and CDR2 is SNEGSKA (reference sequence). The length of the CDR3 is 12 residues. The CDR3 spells CSARDPGRPQHF. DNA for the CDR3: TGCAGTGCTAGAGATCCCGGACGGCCCCAGCATTTT.

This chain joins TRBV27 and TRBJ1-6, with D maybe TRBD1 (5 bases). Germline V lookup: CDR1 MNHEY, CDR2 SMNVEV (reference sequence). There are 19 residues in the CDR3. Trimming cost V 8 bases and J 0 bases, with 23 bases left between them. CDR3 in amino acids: CASAVRPGARSSYNSPLHF. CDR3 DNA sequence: TGTGCCAGCGCTGTCAGGCCCGGGGCCAGGAGCTCCTATAATTCACCCCTCCACTTT.

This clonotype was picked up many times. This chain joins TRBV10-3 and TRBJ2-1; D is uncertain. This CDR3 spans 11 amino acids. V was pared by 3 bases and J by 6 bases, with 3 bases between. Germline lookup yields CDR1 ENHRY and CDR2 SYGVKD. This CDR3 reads CAISDLNEQFF. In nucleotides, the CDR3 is TGTGCCATCAGTGATCTCAATGAGCAGTTCTTC.

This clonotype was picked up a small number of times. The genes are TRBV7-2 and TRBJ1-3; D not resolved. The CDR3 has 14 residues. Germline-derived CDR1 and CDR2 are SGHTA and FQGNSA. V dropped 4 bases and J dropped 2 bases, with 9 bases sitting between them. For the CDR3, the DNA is TGTGCCAGCAGCTCCAACTTAGCTGGAAACACCATATATTTT. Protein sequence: CASSSNLAGNTIYF.